Listed below are T cell receptor beta chains from one sample, sequenced in a study of CD8 T cells in ankylosing spondylitis. One entry per CDR3 protein results from TCRdb running MiXCR on the 5' RACE reads. The sample carries 150,000 or so distinct CDR3 sequences, 30% to 35% recorded once. Sequencing was done on a sample of synovial fluid, either unsorted or a sorted T cell fraction (not recorded which). The source of these receptors is a male donor with ankylosing spondylitis. Both conserved end residues are part of each CDR3. A D gene is named only where the DNA matches it firmly. Clone size is shown for a subset of rows, as once, few, many or a class of expanded clone.

DNA	CDR3	D	size	V	J
TGTGCCAGCAGCTCCGGGACCGCCGTCTTGGAGACCCAGTACTTC	CASSSGTAVLETQYF	.	.	TRBV7-2	TRBJ2-5
TGTGCCAGCAGCCGACAGGGGGCCCTGAACACTGAAGCTTTCTTT	CASSRQGALNTEAFF	TRBD1	.	TRBV6-1	TRBJ1-1
TGCGCCAGCAAACTGGGCGCGAACACCGGGGAGCTGTTTTTT	CASKLGANTGELFF	.	.	TRBV5-1	TRBJ2-2
TGTGCCACCAGCAGAGGGGGGACAGGGGGTAATGAAAAACTGTTTTTT	CATSRGGTGGNEKLFF	TRBD1	few	TRBV15	TRBJ1-4
TGTGCCAGCAGCACGCGGGGGGGAGACGAGCAGTACTTC	CASSTRGGDEQYF	TRBD2	few	TRBV4-2	TRBJ2-7
TGTGCCAGTCGGACAGGGCTGAGCTCCTACGAGCAGTACTTC	CASRTGLSSYEQYF	TRBD1	many	TRBV25-1	TRBJ2-7
TGTGCCAGCAGTTGGAGCCCAAAGAGGACAGGGCGGGGTGATACGCAGTATTTT	CASSWSPKRTGRGDTQYF	TRBD1	.	TRBV27	TRBJ2-3
TGTGCCAGCAGCTCCGGACAGCTATATGGCTACACCTTC	CASSSGQLYGYTF	.	.	TRBV7-9	TRBJ1-2
TGCAGTGCTAGAGGTGGGGGCCGAGGTGAGCAGTACTTC	CSARGGGRGEQYF	.	.	TRBV20-1	TRBJ2-7
TGTGCCAGCAGCCAGCCGGGACTAGCGGGATTTTCTATCTCCTACAATGAGCAGTTCTTC	CASSQPGLAGFSISYNEQFF	TRBD2	.	TRBV6-2/TRBV6-3	TRBJ2-1
TGTGCCAGCAGTTTGAGGGGTGTCAGCAATCAGCCCCAGCATTTT	CASSLRGVSNQPQHF	.	.	TRBV12-3/TRBV12-4	TRBJ1-5
TGCAGTGCTGTGAGCGGGAGGTCCTACAATGAGCAGTTCTTC	CSAVSGRSYNEQFF	TRBD2	.	TRBV20-1	TRBJ2-1
TGCGCCAGCAGCCCCTCAACTGGTGACACCGGGGAGCTGTTTTTT	CASSPSTGDTGELFF	.	few	TRBV4-3	TRBJ2-2
TGTGCCAGCAGCCAAGGGACAGGGGTAGGTCAGCCCCAGCATTTT	CASSQGTGVGQPQHF	TRBD1	many	TRBV3-1	TRBJ1-5
TGTGCCAGCAGCCAGAGGGACGCCACCTCTGGAAACACCATATATTTT	CASSQRDATSGNTIYF	.	few	TRBV4-2	TRBJ1-3
TGTGCCAGCATGGCCGGGGGCAGCACAGATACGCAGTATTTT	CASMAGGSTDTQYF	.	few	TRBV12-3/TRBV12-4	TRBJ2-3
TGTGCCAGCAGCCAAGAGCGGGGAAACTATGGCTACACCTTC	CASSQERGNYGYTF	.	.	TRBV3-1	TRBJ1-2
TGTGCCACCAGTGACCGTCGGGACAGGGGATACAATGAGCAGTTCTTC	CATSDRRDRGYNEQFF	TRBD1	few	TRBV24-1	TRBJ2-1
TGTGCTAGTGGTTTAGGACAGGGTGAAGCTTTCTTT	CASGLGQGEAFF	TRBD1	.	TRBV12-5	TRBJ1-1
TGTGCCAGCAGCCAAGGACCGCAGGGTGACCCCCTCCACTTT	CASSQGPQGDPLHF	.	few	TRBV5-4	TRBJ1-6
TGCGCCAGCAGTCAATTCGGAACAGGGGGGACGGGAAACTATAATTCACCCCTCCACTTT	CASSQFGTGGTGNYNSPLHF	TRBD1	.	TRBV23-1	TRBJ1-6
TGTGCCAGCAGCTTAGCTTCAGGGGGAGACCAGCCCCAGCATTTT	CASSLASGGDQPQHF	TRBD1	many	TRBV7-6	TRBJ1-5
TGTGCCAGCAGTTACAGGGCCCCTGAGGATACGCAGTATTTT	CASSYRAPEDTQYF	.	.	TRBV27	TRBJ2-3
TGTGCCAGCAGCCAACGTGCATTAGGGGGGTATGGCTACACCTTC	CASSQRALGGYGYTF	.	few	TRBV3-1	TRBJ1-2
TGCGCCAGCAGCTTGGCCGATATAGCTGGCACCGGGGAGCTGTTTTTT	CASSLADIAGTGELFF	.	.	TRBV5-1	TRBJ2-2
TGTGCCAGCAGCTCCGGACAGGGGATAGCAGATACGCAGTATTTT	CASSSGQGIADTQYF	TRBD1	.	TRBV7-3	TRBJ2-3
TGCGCCAGCAGCCCTGACACTAGCAATCAGCCCCAGCATTTT	CASSPDTSNQPQHF	.	.	TRBV5-1	TRBJ1-5
TGTGCCAGCAGCTCGGGGACCGCCGGCCAGCCCCAGCATTTT	CASSSGTAGQPQHF	.	few	TRBV7-9	TRBJ1-5
TGTGCCAGCAGTTCTTACAGGACAGGGGCTGTGAGCGCTGAAGCTTTCTTT	CASSSYRTGAVSAEAFF	TRBD1	many	TRBV12-3/TRBV12-4	TRBJ1-1
TGTGCCAGCAGCAGAGACAGAGGGAATCTTGAGCAGTTCTTC	CASSRDRGNLEQFF	.	few	TRBV11-1	TRBJ2-1
TGCAGCGTTAAAGACAGGGGAGGATACACCGGGGAGCTGTTTTTT	CSVKDRGGYTGELFF	TRBD1	few	TRBV29-1	TRBJ2-2
TGCGCCAGCAGCCCCCAGGGAGGACTAGCCAAAAACATTCAGTACTTC	CASSPQGGLAKNIQYF	.	.	TRBV4-1	TRBJ2-4
TGTGCCAGCAGCTTGGATGACAGGCTCTATGGCTACACCTTC	CASSLDDRLYGYTF	.	.	TRBV5-5	TRBJ1-2
TGCAGCGTTGAGGGGACTAGCAACTCCTACAATGAGCAGTTCTTC	CSVEGTSNSYNEQFF	TRBD2	many	TRBV29-1	TRBJ2-1
TGTGCCAGCTCACCAGGGACTAATGAAAAACTGTTTTTT	CASSPGTNEKLFF	.	once	TRBV18	TRBJ1-4
TGCGCCAGCAGCTTCGGCGGGGGACCATCAGATACGCAGTATTTT	CASSFGGGPSDTQYF	TRBD2	.	TRBV5-1	TRBJ2-3
TGCGCCAGCAGCCCGGAGGGATCGGGTGTCGGGAACTATGGCTACACCTTC	CASSPEGSGVGNYGYTF	.	once	TRBV5-1	TRBJ1-2
TGTGCCAGCAGCACCCAGCGGGGGAGCTCCTACGAGCAGTACTTC	CASSTQRGSSYEQYF	TRBD2	.	TRBV11-2	TRBJ2-7
TGCAGTGCTATGGCCCCAGGGTACTATGATACGCAGTATTTT	CSAMAPGYYDTQYF	.	.	TRBV20-1	TRBJ2-3
TGTGCCAGCAGTTTATTTCCCGGGACTAGCGGGAACAATGAGCAGTTCTTC	CASSLFPGTSGNNEQFF	TRBD2	few	TRBV27	TRBJ2-1
TGTGCCAGCAGCTTAGTTAGGACGGCTCAGGAGACCCAGTACTTC	CASSLVRTAQETQYF	.	few	TRBV7-6	TRBJ2-5
TGTGCCAGCACCCATGGCTGGACAGGGGGCGGCTACACCTTC	CASTHGWTGGGYTF	TRBD1	.	TRBV28	TRBJ1-2
TGTGCCAGCAGTTACACTGGATGGGATCCCGGGGAGCTGTTTTTT	CASSYTGWDPGELFF	.	.	TRBV6-5	TRBJ2-2
TGTGCCGCCGGAGCGGACACTCCCGGAAGTTACGAGCAGTACTTC	CAAGADTPGSYEQYF	.	.	TRBV6-2/TRBV6-3	TRBJ2-7
TGTGCCAGCAGTGGGCTGGGTGGGGCAGGAGTGAACTATGGCTACACCTTC	CASSGLGGAGVNYGYTF	.	many	TRBV25-1	TRBJ1-2
TGTGCCAGCTCACGACTAGCGGGAGAGGGCAATGAGCAGTTCTTC	CASSRLAGEGNEQFF	TRBD2	few	TRBV18	TRBJ2-1